Following are 27 T cell receptor beta chains from one sample sequenced in a study of blood T cell repertoires in COVID-19. Libraries were prepared by immunoSEQ multiplex PCR; TCRdb keeps only in-frame clonotypes and omits some of them. The sample carries about 110,000 clones, nearly 90% recorded once. Sequencing was performed on peripheral blood. These TCRs come from a human donor in a cohort sampled during active COVID-19.

A remark on this clone: One end of the junction is discordant with germline, which a read error may explain. The chain combines TRBV3-1 (or the pseudogene TRBV3-2) with TRBJ1-1, with a tentative D call TRBD1 (6 bases). In germline, CDR1 is LGHDT, CDR2 YNNKEL (reference sequence). The CDR3 covers 14 residues. The CDR3 coding sequence is TGTGCCAGCACCCAAAGAGGGGGGAACACTGAAGCTTTCTTT. This encodes CASTQRGGNTEAFF.

This clone was observed once. The J gene is TRBJ1-1, the V gene TRBV18; TRBD1 aligns across 7 bases. Germline trimming cut 3 bases from V and 4 bases from J; bases unmatched to any gene: 5. Germline-derived CDR1 and CDR2 are KGHSH and LQKENI. CDR3 length: 14 amino acids. The CDR3 reads CASSPGTAFTEAFF. Here the CDR3 DNA reads TGTGCCAGCTCACCTGGGACAGCCTTCACTGAAGCTTTCTTT.

The rearrangement links TRBV29-1 to TRBJ2-7; TRBD1 matches 9 bases. The ends lost 6 bases at V and 3 bases at J; junction bases unmatched: 9. The CDR3 is 14 residues long. Germline V lookup: CDR1 SQVTM, CDR2 ANQGSEA. CDR3 sequence: CSVKGRGQGYEQYF. The DNA of the CDR3 is TGCAGCGTCAAAGGCCGGGGACAGGGCTACGAGCAGTACTTC.

The rearrangement uses TRBV9 and TRBJ2-3; the match to TRBD1 covers 8 bases. The germline V gene encodes CDR1 SGDLS and CDR2 YYNGEE. The V gene end was trimmed by 0 bases and the J gene end by 5 bases; junction bases not matched to a gene: 11. The CDR3 extends over 17 amino acids. The CDR3 protein is CASSVGGTGPTVDTQYF. The CDR3 coding sequence is TGTGCCAGCAGCGTAGGCGGGACAGGTCCAACGGTAGATACGCAGTATTTT. Filled out from reference TRBV9 and TRBJ2-3, the complete variable domain reads DSGVTQTPKHLITATGQRVTLRCSPRSGDLSVYWYQQSLDQGLQFLIQYYNGEERAKGNILERFSAQQFPDLHSELNLSSLELGDSALYFCASSVGGTGPTVDTQYFGPGTRLTVL.

This rearrangement joins TRBV13 to TRBJ2-2; 7 positions match TRBD1. From germline, CDR1 is PRHDT and CDR2 FYEKMQ (reference sequence). V gave up 1 base and J gave up 5 bases; unmatched junction bases: 7. This CDR3 contains 16 residues. The CDR3 DNA is TGTGCCAGCAGCTTAGTAGTAGGGGGCCGAACCGGGGAGCTGTTTTTT. It codes for CASSLVVGGRTGELFF.

The rearrangement links TRBV5-4 to TRBJ1-3, with D possibly being TRBD1 (5 bases). CDR3 length: 16 amino acids. The V end lost 3 bases, the J end lost 0 bases, and 13 bases lay between the germline ends. Germline loops: CDR1 SGHNT, CDR2 YYREEE (reference sequence). The CDR3 DNA follows: TGTGCCAGCAGCTCTACCGCGGGGGGCTCTGGAAACACCATATATTTT. Encoded protein: CASSSTAGGSGNTIYF. Full variable domain (missing parts from reference TRBV5-4 and TRBJ1-3): ETGVTQSPTHLIKTRGQQVTLRCSSQSGHNTVSWYQQALGQGPQFIFQYYREEENGRGNFPPRFSGLQFPNYSSELNVNALELDDSALYLCASSSTAGGSGNTIYFGEGSWLTVV.

The chain is built from TRBV11-2 and TRBJ1-1; possibly TRBD1 for D (5 bases). The CDR3 contains 14 residues. CDR1 is SGHAT, CDR2 FQNNGV, per germline. The CDR3 loop is CAAPWVGGTTEAFF. CDR3 DNA: TGTGCAGCGCCTTGGGTGGGGGGTACCACTGAAGCTTTCTTT.

The chain uses TRBV2 and TRBJ2-2, with 9 bases that match TRBD1. The junction had 8 bases not matched to a gene; V was cut back by 6 bases and J by 6 bases. The CDR3 spans 15 residues. Germline values: CDR1 SNHLY, CDR2 FYNNEI. The CDR3 loop reads CASSAGTGWAGELFF. CDR3 nucleotide sequence: TGTGCCAGCAGCGCCGGGACAGGGTGGGCCGGGGAGCTGTTTTTT.

This clone was counted a single time. This chain joins TRBV27 and TRBJ2-6, with a tentative D call TRBD1 (5 bases). The CDR3 spans 15 residues. Germline V gives CDR1 MNHEY, CDR2 SMNVEV (reference sequence). V shed 7 bases and J shed 0 bases, with 10 bases lying between them. The CDR3 loop reads CASTWQGSGANVLTF. The CDR3 DNA reads TGTGCCAGCACCTGGCAGGGCTCTGGGGCCAACGTCCTGACTTTC.

The V and J genes are TRBV18 and TRBJ1-1; D may be TRBD1 (6 bases). The CDR3 has 13 amino acids. CDR1 and CDR2 (germline): KGHSH, LQKENI. V was clipped by 6 bases and J by 7 bases, with 15 bases between them. In nucleotides, the CDR3 is TGTGCCAGCTCGCCCTCGCAACAGGGTGAAGCTTTCTTT. It codes for CASSPSQQGEAFF.

This clone was seen a single time. The J gene is TRBJ1-6, the V gene TRBV6-1; 9 positions agree with TRBD1. V lost 0 bases and J lost 10; bases outside the gene matches: 4. Germline V gene sequence: CDR1 MNHNS, CDR2 SASEGT. This CDR3 comprises 15 residues. CDR3: CASSEAGTGWSPLHF. The DNA of the CDR3 is TGTGCCAGCAGTGAAGCTGGGACAGGGTGGTCACCCCTCCACTTT.

This chain joins TRBV30 and TRBJ1-5; perhaps TRBD1 as D (5 bases). This CDR3 comprises 17 residues. V was cut by 2 bases and J by 0 bases, with 17 bases left in between. CDR1 and CDR2 from the germline V gene are GTSNPN and SVGIG (reference sequence). The DNA of the CDR3 is TGTGCCTGGAGTAGCGGGACCTACAGTTTTAGCAATCAGCCCCAGCATTTT. The encoded protein is CAWSSGTYSFSNQPQHF.

The chain is built from TRBV19 and TRBJ2-1, with 12 bases lining up with TRBD1. V shed 5 bases, J shed 5 bases, and the junction held 7 bases outside the gene matches. The germline CDR1 and CDR2 sequences are LNHDA and SQIVND (reference sequence). This CDR3 contains 16 residues. In DNA form, the CDR3 reads TGTGCCAGTAGTTCCGTGGGACAGGGGGCAGACAATGAGCAGTTCTTC. Amino acids: CASSSVGQGADNEQFF.

The chain uses TRBV18 and TRBJ2-1, with 10 nucleotides matching TRBD2. The trim removed 5 bases at V and 7 bases at J, leaving 8 bases unmatched. The CDR3 has 15 residues. Germline V CDR1 and CDR2: KGHSH, LQKENI. The CDR3 sequence: CASSSSGGGFNEQFF. Written as DNA, the CDR3 is TGTGCCAGCTCATCAAGCGGGGGGGGCTTTAATGAGCAGTTCTTC.

This chain connects TRBV5-1 to TRBJ2-1; TRBD2 agrees at 9 bases. This CDR3 has 15 amino acids. Losses at the gene ends were 5 bases for V and 4 bases for J; bases not matched to a gene: 7. Germline CDR1 is SGHRS and CDR2 is YFSETQ. CDR3 DNA: TGCGCCAGCAGACAGATAACTAGCGGGTACAATGAGCAGTTCTTC. Its translation: CASRQITSGYNEQFF.

The genes are TRBV5-1 and TRBJ1-4; 7 bases map to TRBD1. With V trimmed by 3 bases and J by 0 bases, 8 bases remained unmatched. Germline V gene lookup returns CDR1 SGHRS and CDR2 YFSETQ. This CDR3 has 17 residues. As DNA, the CDR3 is TGCGCCAGCAGCTACCTTCCTACAGGGGCAACTAATGAAAAACTGTTTTTT. This encodes CASSYLPTGATNEKLFF.

The V call is TRBV27, the J call TRBJ2-1, with 7 positions matching TRBD2. Germline assignment: CDR1 MNHEY and CDR2 SMNVEV (reference sequence). The CDR3 runs 16 residues. V was clipped by 0 bases and J by 7 bases; unmatched bases: 9. The CDR3 DNA reads TGTGCCAGCAGTTTATCGTGGCTAGCGGCCGAGAATGAGCAGTTCTTC. Translated, it gives CASSLSWLAAENEQFF.

This chain uses TRBV12-3 or TRBV12-4 with TRBJ1-5, with D unresolved. This CDR3 comprises 13 residues. Trimming stripped 0 bases from V and 5 bases from J, with 5 bases between. The CDR3 reads CASSLAQYQPQHF. CDR3 DNA sequence: TGTGCCAGCAGTTTAGCCCAATATCAGCCCCAGCATTTT.

This chain joins TRBV18 and TRBJ1-5; TRBD1 is a possible D gene (5 bases). The V end was cut by 0 bases, the J end by 3 bases, with 9 bases between. From germline, CDR1 is KGHSH and CDR2 LQKENI. The CDR3 totals 15 residues. The CDR3 is CASSPPRANNQPQHF. CDR3 sequence (DNA): TGTGCCAGCTCACCACCCAGGGCCAACAATCAGCCCCAGCATTTT.

The chain uses TRBV29-1 and TRBJ1-2; TRBD1 matches 7 bases. This CDR3 has 12 amino acids. J gave up 4 bases and V 7 bases, and 6 bases lay outside the gene matches. Germline V gene sequence: CDR1 SQVTM, CDR2 ANQGSEA. The CDR3 DNA sequence: TGCAGCGGGGACAGTCATGGCTATGGCTACACCTTC. Its protein is CSGDSHGYGYTF.

This clone was seen only a few times. The chain has TRBV30 and TRBJ1-6; 7 positions agree with TRBD1. J lost 8 bases, V lost 5 bases, and 6 bases had no gene match. CDR3 size: 13 residues. Germline assignment: CDR1 GTSNPN and CDR2 SVGIG (reference sequence). The DNA of the CDR3 is TGTGCCTGGGGGACAGAAGCCTATTCACCCCTCCACTTT. Protein product: CAWGTEAYSPLHF.

This clone was detected a few times. The CDR3 DNA reads TGTGCCAGCAGCGTAGGGACTAGCGAGACCCAGTACTTC. Amino acid sequence: CASSVGTSETQYF. The rearrangement uses TRBV4-2 and TRBJ2-5; TRBD2 agrees at 9 bases. Looked up from germline, CDR1 is LGHNA and CDR2 is YNFKEQ. V gave up 5 bases and J gave up 5 bases; unmatched junction bases: 3. The CDR3 totals 13 residues.

V gene TRBV12-3 or TRBV12-4 combines with J gene TRBJ2-5, with 9 bases aligning to TRBD2. This CDR3 region has 12 residues. V was clipped by 5 bases and J by 5 bases; unmatched bases: 0. The CDR3 spells CASSGTSETQYF. The CDR3, as DNA: TGTGCCAGCAGTGGGACTAGCGAGACCCAGTACTTC.

The rearrangement links TRBV28 to TRBJ2-2; the D gene is possibly TRBD2 (6 bases). The germline CDR1 and CDR2 sequences are MDHEN and SYDVKM. With 4 bases removed from V and 5 bases from J, the gap between germline ends came to 26 bases. The CDR3 spans 19 residues. For the CDR3, the DNA is TGTGCCAGCAGTTCTGGTGGCCTTAGCGGCCCGAGGAGTACCGGGGAGCTGTTTTTT. Translation: CASSSGGLSGPRSTGELFF.

The chain is built from TRBV11-2 and TRBJ2-7, with D tentatively TRBD1 (5 bases). This CDR3 spans 15 amino acids. V shed 3 bases and J shed 0 bases, with 12 bases lying between them. Germline V lookup: CDR1 SGHAT, CDR2 FQNNGV. The CDR3 bases are TGTGCCAGCAGCTTGGGAACAGGTAGCTCCTACGAGCAGTACTTC. Its protein is CASSLGTGSSYEQYF.

The rearrangement joins TRBV27 to TRBJ2-1; 10 positions match TRBD1. CDR1 is MNHEY, CDR2 SMNVEV, per germline (reference sequence). Germline trimming cut 5 bases from V and 8 bases from J; bases unmatched to any gene: 9. The length of the CDR3 is 15 residues. The CDR3 region has the DNA TGTGCCAGCAGTCCCCGACAGGGGGCGAGCCATGAGCAGTTCTTC. Translation: CASSPRQGASHEQFF.

The chain joins TRBV4-3 to TRBJ2-2; TRBD1 is a possible D gene (5 bases). Germline V gene data show CDR1 as LGHNA and CDR2 as YSLEER. V shed 4 bases and J shed 4 bases, with 16 bases lying between them. This CDR3 is 16 amino acids long. The CDR3: CASSLRARQPTGELFF. Here the CDR3 DNA reads TGCGCCAGCAGCCTCCGGGCGAGACAGCCCACCGGGGAGCTGTTTTTT.